This TCR beta chain originates from a study of cytomegalovirus exposure and HLA in healthy donors. Study in general: Within the Caucasian-associated ancestry cluster were approximately 77% of the 398 genotyped donors.

With regard to this clone: The target antigen is unknown.

Study findings and constraints: In a later analysis, TCR beta V- and J-gene trimming showed a link to a missense DCLRE1C variant. It was only CMV serostatus that was available as immune exposure information.

PCR was performed using 60 Vbeta and 13 Jbeta primers. Sequencing used immunoSEQ multiplex PCR; TCRdb keeps in-frame clones, though not all of them. The table records a few hundred thousand clones, 70% to 85% of them present only once. Sequencing was done on a sample of PBMCs. The clonotype was recovered from a woman between 40 and 55 years old in good health and CMV-seronegative.

The CDR3: CASSLVGTSGLETQYF. The CDR3 DNA reads TGTGCCAGCAGCTTAGTTGGGACTAGCGGTTTGGAGACCCAGTACTTC. The chain recombines TRBV7-9 with TRBJ2-5; 11 nucleotides agree with TRBD2. In germline, CDR1 is SEHNR, CDR2 FQNEAQ (reference sequence). Trimming at V came to 1 base and at J to 5 bases, leaving 6 bases not matched to a gene. The CDR3 runs 16 residues.